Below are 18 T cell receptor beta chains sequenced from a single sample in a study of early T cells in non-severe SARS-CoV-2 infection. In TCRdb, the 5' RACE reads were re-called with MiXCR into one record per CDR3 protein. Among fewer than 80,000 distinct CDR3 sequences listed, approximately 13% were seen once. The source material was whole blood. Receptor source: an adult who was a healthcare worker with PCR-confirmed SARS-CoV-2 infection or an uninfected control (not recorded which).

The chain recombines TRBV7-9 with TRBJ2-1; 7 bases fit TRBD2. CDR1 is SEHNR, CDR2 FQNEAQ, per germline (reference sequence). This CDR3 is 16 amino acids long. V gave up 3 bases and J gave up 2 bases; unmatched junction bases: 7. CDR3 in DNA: TGTGCCAGCAGCTTCCAAGGAGCGGGAACCTACAATGAGCAGTTCTTC. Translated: CASSFQGAGTYNEQFF.

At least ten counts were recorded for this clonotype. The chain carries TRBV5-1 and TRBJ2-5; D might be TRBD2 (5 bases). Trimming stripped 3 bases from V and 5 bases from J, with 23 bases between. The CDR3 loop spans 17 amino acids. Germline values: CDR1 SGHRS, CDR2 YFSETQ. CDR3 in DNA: TGCGCCAGCAGCTACGGGTTGGAAACTAGACCGCTTGAGACCCAGTACTTC. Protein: CASSYGLETRPLETQYF.

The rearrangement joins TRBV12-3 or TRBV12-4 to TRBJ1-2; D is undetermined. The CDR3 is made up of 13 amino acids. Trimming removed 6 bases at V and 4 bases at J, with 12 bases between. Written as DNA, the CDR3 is TGTGCCAGCAGACCCCCGGGCTCCTATGGCTACACCTTC. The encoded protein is CASRPPGSYGYTF.

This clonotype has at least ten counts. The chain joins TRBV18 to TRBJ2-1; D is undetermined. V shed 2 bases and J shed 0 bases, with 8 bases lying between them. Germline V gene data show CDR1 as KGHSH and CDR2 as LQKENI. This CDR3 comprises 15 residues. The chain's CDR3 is CASSPGPSSYNEQFF. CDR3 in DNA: TGTGCCAGCTCACCAGGGCCCAGCTCCTACAATGAGCAGTTCTTC.

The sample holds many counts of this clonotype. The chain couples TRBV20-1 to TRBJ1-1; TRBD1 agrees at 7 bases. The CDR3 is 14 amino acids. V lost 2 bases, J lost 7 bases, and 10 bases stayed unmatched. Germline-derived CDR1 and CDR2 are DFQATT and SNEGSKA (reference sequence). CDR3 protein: CSARIETGRHEAFF. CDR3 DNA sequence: TGCAGTGCTAGAATCGAGACAGGGCGACATGAAGCTTTCTTT.

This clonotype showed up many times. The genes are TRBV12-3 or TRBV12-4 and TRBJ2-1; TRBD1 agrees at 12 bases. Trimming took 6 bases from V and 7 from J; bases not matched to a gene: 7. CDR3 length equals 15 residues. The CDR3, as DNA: TGTGCCAGCAGCCAGGGACAGGGGGCGTTAAATGAGCAGTTCTTC. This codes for CASSQGQGALNEQFF.

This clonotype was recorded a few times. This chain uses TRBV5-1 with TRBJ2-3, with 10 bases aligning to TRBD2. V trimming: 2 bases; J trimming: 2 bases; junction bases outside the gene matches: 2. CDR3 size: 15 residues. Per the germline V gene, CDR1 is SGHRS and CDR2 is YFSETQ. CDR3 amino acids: CASSLGLAATDTQYF. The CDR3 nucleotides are TGCGCCAGCAGCTTAGGACTAGCGGCCACAGATACGCAGTATTTT.

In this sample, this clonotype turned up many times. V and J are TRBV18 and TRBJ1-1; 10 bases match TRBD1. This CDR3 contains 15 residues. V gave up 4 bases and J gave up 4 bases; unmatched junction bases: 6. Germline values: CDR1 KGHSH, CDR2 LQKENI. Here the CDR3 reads CASSRRQGAGTEAFF. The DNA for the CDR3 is TGTGCCAGCTCACGAAGACAGGGGGCTGGCACTGAAGCTTTCTTT.

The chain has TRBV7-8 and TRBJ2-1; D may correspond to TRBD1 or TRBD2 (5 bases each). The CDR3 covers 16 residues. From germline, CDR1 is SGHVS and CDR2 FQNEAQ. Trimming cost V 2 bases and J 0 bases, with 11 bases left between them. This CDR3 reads CASSLFAGSSYNEQFF. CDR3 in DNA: TGTGCCAGCAGCTTATTTGCAGGGAGCTCCTACAATGAGCAGTTCTTC. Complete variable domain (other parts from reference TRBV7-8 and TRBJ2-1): GAGVSQSPRYKVAKRGQDVALRCDPISGHVSLFWYQQALGQGPEFLTYFQNEAQLDKSGLPSDRFFAERPEGSVSTLKIQRTQQEDSAVYLCASSLFAGSSYNEQFFGPGTRLTVL.

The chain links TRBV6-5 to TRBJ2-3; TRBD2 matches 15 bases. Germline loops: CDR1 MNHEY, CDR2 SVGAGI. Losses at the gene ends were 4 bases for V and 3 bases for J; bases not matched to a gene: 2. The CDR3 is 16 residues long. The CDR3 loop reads CASSSGLAGGTDTQYF. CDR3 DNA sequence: TGTGCCAGCAGTTCCGGACTAGCGGGAGGGACAGATACGCAGTATTTT.

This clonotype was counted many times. CDR3 sequence (DNA): TGCGCCAGCAGCTTGGGCGGGACAGTGGACCAAGAGACCCAGTACTTC. It translates to CASSLGGTVDQETQYF. The gene calls are TRBV5-1 and TRBJ2-5; D perhaps matches TRBD1 (7 bases). The V gene's germline CDR1 is SGHRS and CDR2 YFSETQ. V was trimmed by 0 bases and J by 0 bases, leaving 12 bases between them. There are 16 residues in the CDR3.

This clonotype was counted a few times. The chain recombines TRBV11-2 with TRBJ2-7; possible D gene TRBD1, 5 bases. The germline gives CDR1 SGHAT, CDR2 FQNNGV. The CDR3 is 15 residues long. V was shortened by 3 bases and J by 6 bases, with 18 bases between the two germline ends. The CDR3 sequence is CASSFLSPGRSEQYF. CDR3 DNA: TGTGCCAGCAGCTTCTTATCTCCAGGGCGATCCGAGCAGTACTTC.

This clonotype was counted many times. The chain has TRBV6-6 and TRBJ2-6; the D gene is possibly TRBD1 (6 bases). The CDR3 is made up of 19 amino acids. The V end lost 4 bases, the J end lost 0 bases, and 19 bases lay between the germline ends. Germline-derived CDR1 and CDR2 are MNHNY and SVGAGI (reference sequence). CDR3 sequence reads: CASSSKDSRGSSGANVLTF. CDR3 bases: TGTGCCAGCAGTTCCAAGGACAGCAGAGGAAGCTCTGGGGCCAACGTCCTGACTTTC.

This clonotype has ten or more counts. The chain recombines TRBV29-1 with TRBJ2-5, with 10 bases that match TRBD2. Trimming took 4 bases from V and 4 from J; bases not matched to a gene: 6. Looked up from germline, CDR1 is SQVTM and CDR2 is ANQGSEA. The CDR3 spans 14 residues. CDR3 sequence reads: CSVVVLAGSETQYF. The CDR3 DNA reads TGCAGCGTTGTCGTACTAGCGGGGTCAGAGACCCAGTACTTC.

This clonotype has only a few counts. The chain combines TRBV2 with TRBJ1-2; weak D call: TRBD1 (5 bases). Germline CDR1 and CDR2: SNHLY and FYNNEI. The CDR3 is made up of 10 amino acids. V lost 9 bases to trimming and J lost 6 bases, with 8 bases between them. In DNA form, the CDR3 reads TGTGCCAGTCAGGGTAATGGCTACACCTTC. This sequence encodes CASQGNGYTF.

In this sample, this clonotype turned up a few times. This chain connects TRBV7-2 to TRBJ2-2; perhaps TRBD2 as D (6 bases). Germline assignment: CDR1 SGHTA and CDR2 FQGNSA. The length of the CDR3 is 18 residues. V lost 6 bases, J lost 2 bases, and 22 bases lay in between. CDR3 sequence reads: CASRGPMGWEVNTGELFF. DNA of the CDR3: TGTGCCAGCAGGGGACCGATGGGGTGGGAGGTAAACACCGGGGAGCTGTTTTTT.

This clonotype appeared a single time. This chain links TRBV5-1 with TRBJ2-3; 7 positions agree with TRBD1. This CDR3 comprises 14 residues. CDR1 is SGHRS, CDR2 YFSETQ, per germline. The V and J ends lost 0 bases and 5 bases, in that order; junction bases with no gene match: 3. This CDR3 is CASSLAQGEDTQYF. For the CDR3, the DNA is TGCGCCAGCAGCTTGGCGCAGGGGGAAGATACGCAGTATTTT.

Here the CDR3 reads CSWTAEAFF. In DNA, the CDR3 is TGCAGCTGGACGGCTGAAGCTTTCTTT. The genes are TRBV29-1 and TRBJ1-1; the D is unclear. Germline values: CDR1 SQVTM, CDR2 ANQGSEA. V lost 8 bases and J 6 bases, leaving 7 bases between the germline ends. This CDR3 spans 9 amino acids. The variable domain in full, with the rest retrieved from reference TRBV29-1 and TRBJ1-1, is SAVISQKPSRDICQRGTSLTIQCQVDSQVTMMFWYRQQPGQSLTLIATANQGSEATYESGFVIDKFPISRPNLTFSTLTVSNMSPEDSSIYLCSWTAEAFFGQGTRLTVV.